This TCR beta chain was sequenced during a study of OX40 agonist ivuxolimab in advanced cancers. In the study overall: Of mixed ages from about 23 to 90 and averaging about 60 years, the group was about 86% male. Study-level findings and limits: CD4+ and CD8+ blood T cells expanded clonally by week 6 at 0.1 to 3.0 mg/kg. Researchers report that CD8+ T cells had, on average, more expanded clones than CD4+.

CDR1 is MNHNS, CDR2 SASEGT, per germline. V was cut by 4 bases and J by 6 bases, with 23 bases left in between. The CDR3 is made up of 17 amino acids. On this clone: What it recognizes is unknown.

This table comes from immunoSEQ multiplex PCR, and its TCRdb copy is limited to in-frame clones, with some not included. The table has 9,500 to 12,000 clones, less than 80% seen once; the top ten hold approximately 21%. Baseline was the first blood sampling point, followed by cycle 4 day 1 and cycle 7 day 1. The clonotype was recovered from an adult with an advanced solid tumor such as melanoma, head and neck, liver or kidney cancer. The chain has TRBV6-1 and TRBJ2-3, with D possibly TRBD2 on 5 matching bases. The sequences come from CD4+ or CD8+ T cells sorted from blood, collected in a trial of the OX40 agonist ivuxolimab. Here the CDR3 DNA reads TGTGCCAGCAGTGCCTACCTGGACTCCAGACCCGGCGATACGCAGTATTTT. This encodes CASSAYLDSRPGDTQYF.